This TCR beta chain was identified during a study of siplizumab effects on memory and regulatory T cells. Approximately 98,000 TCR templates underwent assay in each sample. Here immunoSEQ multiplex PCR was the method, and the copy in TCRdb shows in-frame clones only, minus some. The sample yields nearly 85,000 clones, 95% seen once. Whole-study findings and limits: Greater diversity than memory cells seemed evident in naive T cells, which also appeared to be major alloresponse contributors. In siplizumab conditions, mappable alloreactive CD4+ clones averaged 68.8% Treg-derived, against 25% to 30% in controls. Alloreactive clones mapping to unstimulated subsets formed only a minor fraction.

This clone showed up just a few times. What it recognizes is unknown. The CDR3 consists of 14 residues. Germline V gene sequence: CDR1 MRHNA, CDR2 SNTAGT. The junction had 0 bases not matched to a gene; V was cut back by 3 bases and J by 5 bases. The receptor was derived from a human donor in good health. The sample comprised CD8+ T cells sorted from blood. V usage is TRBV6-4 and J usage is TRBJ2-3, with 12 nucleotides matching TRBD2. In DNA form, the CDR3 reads TGTGCCAGCAGTGAGGGACTAGCGGGAGATACGCAGTATTTT. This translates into CASSEGLAGDTQYF.